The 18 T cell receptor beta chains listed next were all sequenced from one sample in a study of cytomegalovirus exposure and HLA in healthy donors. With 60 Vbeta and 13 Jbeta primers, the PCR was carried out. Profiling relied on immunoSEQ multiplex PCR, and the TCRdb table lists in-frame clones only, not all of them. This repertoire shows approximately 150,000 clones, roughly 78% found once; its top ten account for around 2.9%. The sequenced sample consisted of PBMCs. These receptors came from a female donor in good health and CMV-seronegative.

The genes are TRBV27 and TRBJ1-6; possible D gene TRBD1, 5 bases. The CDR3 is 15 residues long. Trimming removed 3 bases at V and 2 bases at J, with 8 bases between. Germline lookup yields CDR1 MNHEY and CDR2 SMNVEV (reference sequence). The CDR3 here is CASSFRVPYNSPLHF. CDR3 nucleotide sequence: TGTGCCAGCAGTTTCAGGGTCCCCTATAATTCACCCCTCCACTTT.

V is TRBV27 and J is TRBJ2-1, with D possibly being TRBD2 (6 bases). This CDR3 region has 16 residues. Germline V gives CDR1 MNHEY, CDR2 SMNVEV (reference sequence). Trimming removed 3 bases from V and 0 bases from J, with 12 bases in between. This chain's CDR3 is CASSFEAGLSYNEQFF. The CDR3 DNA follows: TGTGCCAGCAGTTTTGAAGCGGGCCTCTCCTACAATGAGCAGTTCTTC.

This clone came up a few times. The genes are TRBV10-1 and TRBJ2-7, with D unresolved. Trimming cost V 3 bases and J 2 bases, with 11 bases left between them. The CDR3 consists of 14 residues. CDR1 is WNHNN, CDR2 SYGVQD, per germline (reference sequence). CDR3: CASSDGQPPYEQYF. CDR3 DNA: TGCGCCAGCAGTGATGGGCAGCCTCCCTACGAGCAGTACTTC.

CDR3 nucleotide sequence: TGTGCCAGCAGCTCCCCCACACAGGGCGCCTACGAGCAGTACTTC. Protein: CASSSPTQGAYEQYF. V and J are TRBV5-6 and TRBJ2-7; D is possibly TRBD1 (6 bases). The CDR3 consists of 15 residues. Looked up from germline, CDR1 is SGHDT and CDR2 is YYEEEE. Trimming cost V 3 bases and J 2 bases, with 15 bases left between them.

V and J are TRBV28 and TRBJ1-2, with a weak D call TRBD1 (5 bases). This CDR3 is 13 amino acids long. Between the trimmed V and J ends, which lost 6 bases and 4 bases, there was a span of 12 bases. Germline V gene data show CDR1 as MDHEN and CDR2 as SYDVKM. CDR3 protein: CASRGYRGYGYTF. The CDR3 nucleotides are TGTGCCAGCAGGGGCTATAGGGGCTATGGCTACACCTTC.

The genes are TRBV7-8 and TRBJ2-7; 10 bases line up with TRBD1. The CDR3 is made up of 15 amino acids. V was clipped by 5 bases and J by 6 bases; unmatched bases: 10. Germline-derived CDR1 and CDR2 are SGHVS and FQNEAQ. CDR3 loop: CASSPTGTGVSEQYF. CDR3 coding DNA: TGTGCCAGCAGCCCCACCGGGACAGGGGTCAGCGAGCAGTACTTC.

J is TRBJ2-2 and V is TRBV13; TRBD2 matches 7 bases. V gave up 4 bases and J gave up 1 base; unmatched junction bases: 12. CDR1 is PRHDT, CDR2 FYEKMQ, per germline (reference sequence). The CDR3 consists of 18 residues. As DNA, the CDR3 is TGTGCCAGCAGCTCCACCTCCTTGGCGGGGGTGAACACCGGGGAGCTGTTTTTT. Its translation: CASSSTSLAGVNTGELFF. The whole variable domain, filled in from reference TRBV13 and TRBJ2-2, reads AAGVIQSPRHLIKEKRETATLKCYPIPRHDTVYWYQQGPGQDPQFLISFYEKMQSDKGSIPDRFSAQQFSDYHSELNMSSLELGDSALYFCASSSTSLAGVNTGELFFGEGSRLTVL.

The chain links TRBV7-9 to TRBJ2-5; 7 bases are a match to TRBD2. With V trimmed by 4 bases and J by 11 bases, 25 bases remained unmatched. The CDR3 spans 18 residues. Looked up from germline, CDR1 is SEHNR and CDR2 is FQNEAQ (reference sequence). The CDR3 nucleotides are TGTGCCAGCAGCTCTTGGGGCCTACGTAGCGGGCCCTCGGGGGAGCAGTACTTC. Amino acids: CASSSWGLRSGPSGEQYF. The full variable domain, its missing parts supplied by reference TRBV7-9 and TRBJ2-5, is DTGVSQNPRHKITKRGQNVTFRCDPISEHNRLYWYRQTLGQGPEFLTYFQNEAQLEKSRLLSDRFSAERPKGSFSTLEIQRTEQGDSAMYLCASSSWGLRSGPSGEQYFGPGTRLLVL.

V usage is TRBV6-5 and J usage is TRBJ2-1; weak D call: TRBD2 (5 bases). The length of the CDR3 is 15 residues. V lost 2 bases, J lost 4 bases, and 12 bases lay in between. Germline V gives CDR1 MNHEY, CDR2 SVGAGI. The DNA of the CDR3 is TGTGCCAGCAGTTACGCTTTAGCGACTTACAATGAGCAGTTCTTC. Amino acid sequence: CASSYALATYNEQFF.

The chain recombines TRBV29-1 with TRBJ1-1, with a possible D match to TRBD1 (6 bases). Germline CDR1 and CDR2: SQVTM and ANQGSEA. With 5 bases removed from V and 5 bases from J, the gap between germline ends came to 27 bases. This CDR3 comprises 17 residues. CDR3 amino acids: CSVRFLEVAGARTEAFF. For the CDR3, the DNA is TGCAGCGTTAGGTTCCTCGAAGTCGCGGGGGCGCGGACTGAAGCTTTCTTT.

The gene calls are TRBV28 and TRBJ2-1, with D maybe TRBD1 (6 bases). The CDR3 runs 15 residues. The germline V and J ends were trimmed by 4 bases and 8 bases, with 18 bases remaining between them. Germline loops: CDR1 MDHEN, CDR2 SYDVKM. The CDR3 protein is CASSYPWTRGDEQFF. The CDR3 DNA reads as TGTGCCAGCAGTTACCCGTGGACCAGGGGCGATGAGCAGTTCTTC.

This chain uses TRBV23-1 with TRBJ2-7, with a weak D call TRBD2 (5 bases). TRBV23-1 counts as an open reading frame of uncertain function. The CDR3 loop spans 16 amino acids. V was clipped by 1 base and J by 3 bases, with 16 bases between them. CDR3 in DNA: TGCGCCAGCAGTCAATGGACGGGCCAGGAGGACTACGAGCAGTACTTC. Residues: CASSQWTGQEDYEQYF.

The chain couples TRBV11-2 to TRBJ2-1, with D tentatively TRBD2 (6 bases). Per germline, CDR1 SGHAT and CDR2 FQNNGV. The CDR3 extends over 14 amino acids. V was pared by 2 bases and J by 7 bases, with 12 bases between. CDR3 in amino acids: CASSLLAGSNEQFF. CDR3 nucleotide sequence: TGTGCCAGCAGCTTACTGGCGGGGTCGAATGAGCAGTTCTTC.

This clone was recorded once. The CDR3 protein is CASSLDRPYEQYF. CDR3 DNA: TGTGCCAGCAGCTTGGACAGACCCTACGAGCAGTACTTC. The V call is TRBV5-4, the J call TRBJ2-7; D is unresolved. V lost 0 bases, J lost 2 bases, and 6 bases lay in between. The CDR3 loop spans 13 amino acids. Germline V CDR1 and CDR2: SGHNT, YYREEE (reference sequence).

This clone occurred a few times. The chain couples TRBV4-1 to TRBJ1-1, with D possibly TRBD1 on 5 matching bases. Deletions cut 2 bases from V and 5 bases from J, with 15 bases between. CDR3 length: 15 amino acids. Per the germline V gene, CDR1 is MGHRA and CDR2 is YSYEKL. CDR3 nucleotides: TGCGCCAGCAGCCAAAACTCTGCGGGGGGGACTGAAGCTTTCTTT. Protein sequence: CASSQNSAGGTEAFF.

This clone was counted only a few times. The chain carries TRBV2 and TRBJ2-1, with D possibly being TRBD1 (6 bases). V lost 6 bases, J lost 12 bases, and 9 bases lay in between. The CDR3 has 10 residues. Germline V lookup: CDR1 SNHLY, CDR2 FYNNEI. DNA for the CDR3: TGTGCCAGCAGCAGGGGACGGCAGTTCTTC. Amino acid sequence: CASSRGRQFF.

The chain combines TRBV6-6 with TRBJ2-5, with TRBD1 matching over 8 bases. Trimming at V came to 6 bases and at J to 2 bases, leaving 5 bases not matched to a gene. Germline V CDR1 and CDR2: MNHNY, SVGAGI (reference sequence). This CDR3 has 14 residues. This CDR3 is CASRDTGGQETQYF. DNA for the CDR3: TGTGCCAGCAGGGATACAGGGGGTCAAGAGACCCAGTACTTC.

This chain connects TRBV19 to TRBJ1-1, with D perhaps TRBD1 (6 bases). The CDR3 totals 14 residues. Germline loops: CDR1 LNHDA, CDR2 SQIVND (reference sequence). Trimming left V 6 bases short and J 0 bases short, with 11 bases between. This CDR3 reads CASRDRPLNTEAFF. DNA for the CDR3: TGTGCCAGTAGAGACAGGCCTCTGAACACTGAAGCTTTCTTT.